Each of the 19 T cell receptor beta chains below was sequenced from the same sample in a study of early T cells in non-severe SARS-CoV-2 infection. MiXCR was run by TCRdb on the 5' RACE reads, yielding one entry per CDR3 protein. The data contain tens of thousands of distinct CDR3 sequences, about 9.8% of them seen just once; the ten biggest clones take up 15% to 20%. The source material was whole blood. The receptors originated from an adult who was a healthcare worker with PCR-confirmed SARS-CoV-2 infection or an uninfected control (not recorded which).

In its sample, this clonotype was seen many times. CDR3 bases: TGTGCCAGCGCGTACAGGAAGGGGAGCTATGGCTACACCTTC. It translates to CASAYRKGSYGYTF. The chain joins TRBV6-5 to TRBJ1-2; D perhaps matches TRBD1 (5 bases). This CDR3 spans 14 amino acids. The V gene lost 8 bases and the J gene lost 4 bases, with 17 bases spanning the gap. Germline V gene lookup returns CDR1 MNHEY and CDR2 SVGAGI.

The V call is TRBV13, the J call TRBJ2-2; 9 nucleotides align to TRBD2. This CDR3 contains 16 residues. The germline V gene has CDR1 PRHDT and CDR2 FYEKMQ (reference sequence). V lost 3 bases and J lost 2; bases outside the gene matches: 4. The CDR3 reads CASSLLAGANTGELFF. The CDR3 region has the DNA TGTGCCAGCAGCTTGTTAGCGGGAGCAAACACCGGGGAGCTGTTTTTT. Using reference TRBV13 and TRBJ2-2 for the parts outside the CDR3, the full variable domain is AAGVIQSPRHLIKEKRETATLKCYPIPRHDTVYWYQQGPGQDPQFLISFYEKMQSDKGSIPDRFSAQQFSDYHSELNMSSLELGDSALYFCASSLLAGANTGELFFGEGSRLTVL.

CDR3 coding DNA: TGCAGTGCTGGGAAGGGGACAGGGGGTTATCAGCCCCAGCATTTT. It yields the protein CSAGKGTGGYQPQHF. The genes are TRBV20-1 and TRBJ1-5, with 11 positions matching TRBD1. Losses at the gene ends were 5 bases for V and 5 bases for J; bases not matched to a gene: 8. Germline CDR1 and CDR2: DFQATT and SNEGSKA (reference sequence). The CDR3 sequence is 15 residues long.

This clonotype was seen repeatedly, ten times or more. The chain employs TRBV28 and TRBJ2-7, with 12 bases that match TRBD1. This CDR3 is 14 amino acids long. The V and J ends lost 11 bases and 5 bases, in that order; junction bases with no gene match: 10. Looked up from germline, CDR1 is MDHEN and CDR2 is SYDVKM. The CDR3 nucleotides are TGTGCCGGGGGACCCGGGACAGGGGGCCACGAGCAGTACTTC. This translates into CAGGPGTGGHEQYF.

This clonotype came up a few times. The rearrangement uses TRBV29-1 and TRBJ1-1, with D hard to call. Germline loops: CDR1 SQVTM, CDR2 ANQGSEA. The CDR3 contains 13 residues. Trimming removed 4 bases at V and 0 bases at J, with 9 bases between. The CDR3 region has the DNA TGCAGCGTTGGGCCTTTGATGAACACTGAAGCTTTCTTT. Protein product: CSVGPLMNTEAFF. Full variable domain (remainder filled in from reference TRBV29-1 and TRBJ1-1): SAVISQKPSRDICQRGTSLTIQCQVDSQVTMMFWYRQQPGQSLTLIATANQGSEATYESGFVIDKFPISRPNLTFSTLTVSNMSPEDSSIYLCSVGPLMNTEAFFGQGTRLTVV.

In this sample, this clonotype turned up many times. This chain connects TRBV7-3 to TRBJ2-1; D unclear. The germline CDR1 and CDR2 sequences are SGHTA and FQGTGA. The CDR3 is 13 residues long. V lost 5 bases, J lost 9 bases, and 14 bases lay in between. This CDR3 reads CASSPGPRGEQFF. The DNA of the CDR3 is TGTGCCAGCAGCCCCGGACCCCGCGGTGAGCAGTTCTTC.

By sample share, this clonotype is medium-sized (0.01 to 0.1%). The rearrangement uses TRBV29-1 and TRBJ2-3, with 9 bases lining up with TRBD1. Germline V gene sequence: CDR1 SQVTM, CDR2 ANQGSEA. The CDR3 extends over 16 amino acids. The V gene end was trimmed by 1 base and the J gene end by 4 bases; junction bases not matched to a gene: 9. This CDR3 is CSVEAQTGGIADTQYF. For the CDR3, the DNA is TGCAGCGTTGAAGCCCAGACAGGGGGGATCGCAGATACGCAGTATTTT.

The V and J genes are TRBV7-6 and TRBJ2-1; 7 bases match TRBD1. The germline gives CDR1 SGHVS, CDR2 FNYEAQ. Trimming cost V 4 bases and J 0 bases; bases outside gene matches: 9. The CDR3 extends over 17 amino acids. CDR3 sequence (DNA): TGTGCCAGCAGCTCCTCACCGAGACAGGGCTCCTACAATGAGCAGTTCTTC. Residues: CASSSSPRQGSYNEQFF.

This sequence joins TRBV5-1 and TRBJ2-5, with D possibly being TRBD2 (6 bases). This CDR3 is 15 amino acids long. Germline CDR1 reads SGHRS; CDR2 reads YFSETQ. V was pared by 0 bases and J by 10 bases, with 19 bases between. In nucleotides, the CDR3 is TGCGCCAGCAGCTTGGCCGGCGGGACCCAAGGGGTCCAGTACTTC. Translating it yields CASSLAGGTQGVQYF.

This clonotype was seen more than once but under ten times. The CDR3 coding sequence is TGTGCCATCAGTCCTGGGACGGGTAATTCACCCCTCCACTTT. Residues: CAISPGTGNSPLHF. This chain links TRBV10-3 with TRBJ1-6; perhaps TRBD1 as D (5 bases). This CDR3 comprises 14 residues. The V end was cut by 5 bases, the J end by 6 bases, with 11 bases between. CDR1 is ENHRY and CDR2 is SYGVKD in the germline V gene.

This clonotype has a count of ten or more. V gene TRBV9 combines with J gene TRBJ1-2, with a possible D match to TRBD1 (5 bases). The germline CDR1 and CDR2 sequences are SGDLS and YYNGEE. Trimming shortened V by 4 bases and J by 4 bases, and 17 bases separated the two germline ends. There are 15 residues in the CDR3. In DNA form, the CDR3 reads TGTGCCAGCAGCCTGATACCGGACACTACCTATGGCTACACCTTC. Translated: CASSLIPDTTYGYTF.

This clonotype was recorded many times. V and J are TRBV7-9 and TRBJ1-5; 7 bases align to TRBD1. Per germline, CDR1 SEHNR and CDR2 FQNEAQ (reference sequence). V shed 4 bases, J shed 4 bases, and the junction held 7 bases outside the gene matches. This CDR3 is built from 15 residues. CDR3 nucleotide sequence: TGTGCCAGCAGCTCGCAGGGGGGATGGAATCAGCCCCAGCATTTT. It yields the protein CASSSQGGWNQPQHF.

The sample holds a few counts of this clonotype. The CDR3 is CASRGQGALLRTNEKLFF. DNA for the CDR3: TGTGCCAGCCGAGGACAGGGGGCCCTACTTAGGACTAATGAAAAACTGTTTTTT. The chain has TRBV7-8 and TRBJ1-4; 11 nucleotides match TRBD1. The CDR3 length is 18 residues. Germline CDR1 reads SGHVS; CDR2 reads FQNEAQ. Germline trimming cut 8 bases from V and 2 bases from J; bases unmatched to any gene: 13.

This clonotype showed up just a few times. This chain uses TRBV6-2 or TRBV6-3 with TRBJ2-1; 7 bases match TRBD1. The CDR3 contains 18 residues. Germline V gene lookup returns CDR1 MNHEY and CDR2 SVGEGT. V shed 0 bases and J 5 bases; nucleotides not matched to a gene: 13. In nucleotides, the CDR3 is TGTGCCAGCAGTTACTCGAGAAACCTGGGACAGCCCAACAATGAGCAGTTCTTC. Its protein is CASSYSRNLGQPNNEQFF.

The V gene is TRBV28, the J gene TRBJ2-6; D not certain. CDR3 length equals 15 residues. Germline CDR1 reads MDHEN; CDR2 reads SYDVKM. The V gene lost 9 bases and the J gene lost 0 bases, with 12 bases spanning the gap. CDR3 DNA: TGTGCCAGTAAAAGGACGATCTCTGGGGCCAACGTCCTGACTTTC. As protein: CASKRTISGANVLTF.

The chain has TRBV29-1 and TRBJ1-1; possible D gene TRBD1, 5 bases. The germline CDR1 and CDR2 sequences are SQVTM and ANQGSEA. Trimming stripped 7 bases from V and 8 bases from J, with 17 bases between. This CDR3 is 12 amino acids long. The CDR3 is CSGGRQPLEAFF. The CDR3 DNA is TGCAGCGGCGGCAGACAGCCGCTCGAAGCTTTCTTT.

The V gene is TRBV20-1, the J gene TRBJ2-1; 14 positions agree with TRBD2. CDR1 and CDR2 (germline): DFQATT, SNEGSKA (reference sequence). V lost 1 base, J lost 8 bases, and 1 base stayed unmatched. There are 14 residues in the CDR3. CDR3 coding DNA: TGCAGTGCTAGAGGACTAGCGGGAGGGTATGAGCAGTTCTTC. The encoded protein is CSARGLAGGYEQFF.

The CDR3 DNA reads TGTGCCAGCAGTGAGGACGGACAATATAATTCACCCCTCCACTTT. This codes for CASSEDGQYNSPLHF. This chain uses TRBV2 with TRBJ1-6; D is possibly TRBD1 (5 bases). Germline CDR1 reads SNHLY; CDR2 reads FYNNEI. This CDR3 spans 15 amino acids. V dropped 3 bases and J dropped 4 bases, with 10 bases sitting between them.

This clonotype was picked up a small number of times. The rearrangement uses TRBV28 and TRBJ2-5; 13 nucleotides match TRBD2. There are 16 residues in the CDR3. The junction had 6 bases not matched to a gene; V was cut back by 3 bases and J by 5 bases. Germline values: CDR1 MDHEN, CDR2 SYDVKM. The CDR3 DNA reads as TGTGCCAGCAGTTTTGGCGGACTAGCGGGAGTGGAGACCCAGTACTTC. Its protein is CASSFGGLAGVETQYF.